The 8 T cell receptor beta chains below were found in one sample sequenced in a study of blood T cell repertoires in COVID-19. Here immunoSEQ multiplex PCR was the method, and the copy in TCRdb shows in-frame clones only, minus some. The sample carries about 180,000 clones, about four fifths recorded once. What was sequenced was peripheral blood. All receptors derive from a woman between 65 and 79 years old with acute or convalescent COVID-19.

V usage is TRBV7-9 and J usage is TRBJ2-5, with 8 bases that match TRBD2. The CDR3 has 14 amino acids. Germline CDR1 and CDR2: SEHNR and FQNEAQ (reference sequence). V shed 5 bases, J shed 4 bases, and the junction held 6 bases outside the gene matches. The CDR3 is CASSPQAGVETQYF. CDR3 DNA: TGTGCCAGCAGCCCTCAAGCGGGGGTAGAGACCCAGTACTTC.

For the CDR3, the DNA is TGTGCCAGCAGCCCCCGTAGGTGGGAGGGGGATACGCAGTATTTT. Translation: CASSPRRWEGDTQYF. The rearrangement uses TRBV7-3 and TRBJ2-3; TRBD2 aligns across 7 bases. The V and J ends lost 5 bases and 6 bases, in that order; junction bases with no gene match: 11. This CDR3 contains 15 residues. Germline CDR1 is SGHTA and CDR2 is FQGTGA.

As to this clone: The limits of the CDR3 on the DNA are not certain, so only TCRdb's listed CDR3 is given. The V and J genes are TRBV30 and TRBJ1-1; TRBD1, the D gene given by the table, was not confirmed from the DNA. The CDR3 totals 12 residues, both ends included. CDR1 and CDR2 from the germline V gene are GTSNPN and SVGIG (reference sequence). This chain's CDR3 is CAWSVWGQGSFF.

The chain combines TRBV11-2 with TRBJ2-3; D ambiguous. CDR3 size: 14 residues. Trimming stripped 0 bases from V and 2 bases from J, with 6 bases between. Germline CDR1 and CDR2: SGHAT and FQNNGV. CDR3 nucleotides: TGTGCCAGCAGCTTAGAAGCCCCCACAGATACGCAGTATTTT. It encodes CASSLEAPTDTQYF.

The genes are TRBV4-2 and TRBJ2-3, with TRBD2 matching over 7 bases. CDR1 is LGHNA, CDR2 YNFKEQ, per germline. This CDR3 contains 20 residues. J lost 2 bases, V lost 2 bases, and 19 bases had no gene match. CDR3 sequence: CASSQNAPGLQRFPTDTQYF. CDR3 in DNA: TGTGCCAGCAGCCAAAATGCGCCGGGACTACAAAGGTTCCCCACAGATACGCAGTATTTT.

This clone was picked up a small number of times. The chain employs TRBV6-5 and TRBJ1-1, with 8 bases that match TRBD1. Trimming removed 0 bases from V and 1 base from J; junction bases left unmatched: 1. The CDR3 is made up of 15 amino acids. Germline V gene data show CDR1 as MNHEY and CDR2 as SVGAGI. DNA for the CDR3: TGTGCCAGCAGTTACTCGGGACAGGCGAACACTGAAGCTTTCTTT. Its protein product is CASSYSGQANTEAFF.

The chain employs TRBV5-1 and TRBJ2-7; 8 bases are a match to TRBD2. V shed 0 bases and J 0 bases; nucleotides not matched to a gene: 2. The CDR3 loop spans 15 amino acids. Per the germline V gene, CDR1 is SGHRS and CDR2 is YFSETQ. The CDR3 sequence: CASSLGGTSSYEQYF. CDR3 coding DNA: TGCGCCAGCAGCTTGGGCGGGACTAGCTCCTACGAGCAGTACTTC.

This clone was found a few times. The V and J genes are TRBV6-5 and TRBJ2-1; tentatively, D is TRBD2 (6 bases). The CDR3 has 14 amino acids. V gave up 2 bases and J gave up 10 bases, with 15 bases separating them. Looked up from germline, CDR1 is MNHEY and CDR2 is SVGAGI. In DNA form, the CDR3 reads TGTGCCAGCAGTTACGGTCGGCGGGGTGGAGAGCAGTTCTTC. Protein product: CASSYGRRGGEQFF.